This section outlines one T cell receptor (beta chain) sequence together with its context. Its antigen is not identified. Sequenced by immunoSEQ multiplex PCR; TCRdb stores in-frame clones only, minus some. The sample contains 50,000 to 75,000 clones, around 83% of which appear only once. The source of the sample is a study of memory CD4+ T cells and cytomegalovirus serostatus. Study-wide background: Donors were healthy Belgian adults, 9 CMV seropositive and around 23 seronegative.

Single viable CD3+CD4+CD8-CD45RO+ cells were sorted as the memory CD4+ T cells. Serum IgG to CMV pp150, pp28, p38 and p52 defined serostatus. The CDR3 totals 14 residues. Trimming took 4 bases from V and 1 from J, leaving 11 bases between them. Germline CDR1 and CDR2: SGHRS and YFSETQ. Study findings and constraints: Median bootstrapped AUC for CMV status was approximately 0.95 originally, approximately 0.9 US-trained. CD4+ memory repertoires contained about 40% of the 164 reported CMV TCRbeta sequences.

The specimen was memory CD4+ T cells from blood. The chain combines TRBV5-1 with TRBJ1-1; D may be TRBD1 (5 bases). This clonotype was sampled from an adult in good health and CMV-seronegative. This chain's CDR3 is CASSSLTENTEAFF. CDR3 DNA sequence: TGCGCCAGCAGCAGCCTGACAGAGAACACTGAAGCTTTCTTT. The whole variable domain, filled in from reference TRBV5-1 and TRBJ1-1, reads KAGVTQTPRYLIKTRGQQVTLSCSPISGHRSVSWYQQTPGQGLQFLFEYFSETQRNKGNFPGRFSGRQFSNSRSEMNVSTLELGDSALYLCASSSLTENTEAFFGQGTRLTVV.